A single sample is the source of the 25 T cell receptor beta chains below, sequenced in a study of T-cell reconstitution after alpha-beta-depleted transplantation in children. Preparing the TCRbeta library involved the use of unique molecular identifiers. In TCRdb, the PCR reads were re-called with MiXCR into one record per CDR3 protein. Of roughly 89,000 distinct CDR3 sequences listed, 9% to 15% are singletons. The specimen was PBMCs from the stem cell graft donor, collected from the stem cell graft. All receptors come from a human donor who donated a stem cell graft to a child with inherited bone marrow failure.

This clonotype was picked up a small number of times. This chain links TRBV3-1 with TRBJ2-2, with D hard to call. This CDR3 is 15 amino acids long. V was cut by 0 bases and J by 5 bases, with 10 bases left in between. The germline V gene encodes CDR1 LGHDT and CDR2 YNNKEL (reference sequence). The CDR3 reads CASSQDRWVTGELFF. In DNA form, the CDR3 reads TGTGCCAGCAGCCAAGATCGGTGGGTTACCGGGGAGCTGTTTTTT. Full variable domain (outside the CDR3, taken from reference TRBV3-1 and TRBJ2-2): DTAVSQTPKYLVTQMGNDKSIKCEQNLGHDTMYWYKQDSKKFLKIMFSYNNKELIINETVPNRFSPKSPDKAHLNLHINSLELGDSAVYFCASSQDRWVTGELFFGEGSRLTVL.

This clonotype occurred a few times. The CDR3 DNA reads as TGTGCCAGCAGTCCCGGAGGGCAGATGAGCACTGAAGCTTTCTTT. Translating gives CASSPGGQMSTEAFF. The chain recombines TRBV6-2 or TRBV6-3 with TRBJ1-1; D unresolved. This CDR3 is built from 15 residues. Germline V CDR1 and CDR2: MNHEY, SVGEGT. The V and J ends lost 5 bases and 4 bases respectively, with 17 bases between them.

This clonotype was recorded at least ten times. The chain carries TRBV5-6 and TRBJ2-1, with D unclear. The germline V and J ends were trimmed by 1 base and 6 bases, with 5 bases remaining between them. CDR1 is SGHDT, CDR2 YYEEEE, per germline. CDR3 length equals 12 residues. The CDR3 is CASSLYRNEQFF. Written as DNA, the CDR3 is TGTGCCAGCAGCTTGTATCGCAATGAGCAGTTCTTC.

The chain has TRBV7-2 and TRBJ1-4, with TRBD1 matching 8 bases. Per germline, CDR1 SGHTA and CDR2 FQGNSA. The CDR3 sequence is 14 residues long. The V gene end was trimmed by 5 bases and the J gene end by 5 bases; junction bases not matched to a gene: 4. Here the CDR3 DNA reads TGTGCCAGCAGCCCCCGGACAGGGAATGAAAAACTGTTTTTT. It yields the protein CASSPRTGNEKLFF.

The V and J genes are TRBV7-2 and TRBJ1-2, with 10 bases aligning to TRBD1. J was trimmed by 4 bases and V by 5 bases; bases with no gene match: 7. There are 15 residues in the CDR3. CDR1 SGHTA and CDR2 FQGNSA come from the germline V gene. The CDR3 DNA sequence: TGTGCCAGCAGCCCTCAGACAGGGGGCAGCTATGGCTACACCTTC. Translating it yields CASSPQTGGSYGYTF.

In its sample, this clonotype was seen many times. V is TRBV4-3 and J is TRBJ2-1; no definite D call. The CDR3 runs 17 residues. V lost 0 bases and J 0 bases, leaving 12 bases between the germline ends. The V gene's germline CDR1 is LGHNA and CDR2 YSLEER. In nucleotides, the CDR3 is TGCGCCAGCAGCCAAGATCCGCCAGTGAGCTCCTACAATGAGCAGTTCTTC. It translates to CASSQDPPVSSYNEQFF.

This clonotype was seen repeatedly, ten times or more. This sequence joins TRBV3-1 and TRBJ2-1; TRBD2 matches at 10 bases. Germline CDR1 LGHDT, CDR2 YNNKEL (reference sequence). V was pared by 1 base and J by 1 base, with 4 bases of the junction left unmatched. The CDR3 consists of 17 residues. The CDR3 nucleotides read TGTGCCAGCAGCCAAGTCCTAGCGGGGGCGTCCTACAATGAGCAGTTCTTC. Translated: CASSQVLAGASYNEQFF.

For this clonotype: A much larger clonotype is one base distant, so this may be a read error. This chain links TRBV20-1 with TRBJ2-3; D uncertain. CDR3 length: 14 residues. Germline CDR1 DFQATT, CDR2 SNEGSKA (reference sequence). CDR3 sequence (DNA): TGCAGTGCCCCTCTGAAGGGCCCCGCATATACGCATTATTTT. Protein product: CSAPLKGPAYTHYF.

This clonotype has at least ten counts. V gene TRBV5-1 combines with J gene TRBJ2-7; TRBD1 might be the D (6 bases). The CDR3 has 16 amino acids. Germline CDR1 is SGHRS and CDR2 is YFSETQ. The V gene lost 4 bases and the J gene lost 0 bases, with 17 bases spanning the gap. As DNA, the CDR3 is TGCGCCAGCAGCCCCGCTCCCGGGACATACTCCTACGAGCAGTACTTC. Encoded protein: CASSPAPGTYSYEQYF.

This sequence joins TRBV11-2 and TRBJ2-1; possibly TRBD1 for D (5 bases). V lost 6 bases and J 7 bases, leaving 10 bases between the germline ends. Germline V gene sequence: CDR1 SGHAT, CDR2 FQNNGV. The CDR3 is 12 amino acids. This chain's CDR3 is CASRTDTNEQFF. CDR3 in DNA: TGTGCCAGCAGGACGGACACTAATGAGCAGTTCTTC.

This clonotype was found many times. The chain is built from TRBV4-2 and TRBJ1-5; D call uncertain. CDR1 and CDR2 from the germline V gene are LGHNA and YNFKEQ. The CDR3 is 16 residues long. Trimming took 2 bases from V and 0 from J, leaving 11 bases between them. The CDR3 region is CASSQRTDYSNQPQHF. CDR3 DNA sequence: TGTGCCAGCAGCCAACGGACGGATTATAGCAATCAGCCCCAGCATTTT.

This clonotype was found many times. This chain's CDR3 is CASSHGGRESTGELFF. In nucleotides, the CDR3 is TGCGCCAGCAGCCACGGGGGGCGGGAAAGCACCGGGGAGCTGTTTTTT. The V call is TRBV4-1, the J call TRBJ2-2, with D tentatively TRBD2 (7 bases). This CDR3 contains 16 residues. Germline CDR1 and CDR2: MGHRA and YSYEKL. Trimming took off 3 bases at V and 4 bases at J, with 15 bases between the two ends.

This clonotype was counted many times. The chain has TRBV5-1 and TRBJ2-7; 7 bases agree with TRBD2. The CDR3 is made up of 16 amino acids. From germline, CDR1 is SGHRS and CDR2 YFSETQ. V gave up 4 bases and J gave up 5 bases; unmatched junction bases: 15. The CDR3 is CASSLLGRGRYHEQYF. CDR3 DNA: TGCGCCAGCAGCCTCCTCGGACGCGGGAGATACCACGAGCAGTACTTC.

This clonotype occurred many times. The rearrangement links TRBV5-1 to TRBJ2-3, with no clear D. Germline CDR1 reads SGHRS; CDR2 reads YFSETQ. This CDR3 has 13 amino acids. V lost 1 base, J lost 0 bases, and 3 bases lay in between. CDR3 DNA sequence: TGCGCCAGCAGCTTGCCGAGCACAGATACGCAGTATTTT. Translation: CASSLPSTDTQYF.

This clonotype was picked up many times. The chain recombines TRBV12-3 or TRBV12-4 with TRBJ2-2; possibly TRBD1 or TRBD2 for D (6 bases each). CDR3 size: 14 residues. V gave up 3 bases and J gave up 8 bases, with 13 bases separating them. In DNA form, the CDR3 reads TGTGCCAGCAGTTTGGGGGGCGGCCCGGGGGAGCTGTTTTTT. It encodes CASSLGGGPGELFF.

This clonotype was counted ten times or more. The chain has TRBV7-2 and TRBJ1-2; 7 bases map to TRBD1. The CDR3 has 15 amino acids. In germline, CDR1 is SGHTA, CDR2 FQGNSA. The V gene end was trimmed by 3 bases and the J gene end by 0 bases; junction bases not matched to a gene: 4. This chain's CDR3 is CASSFNRGPNYGYTF. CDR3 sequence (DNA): TGTGCCAGCAGCTTTAACAGGGGCCCTAACTATGGCTACACCTTC.

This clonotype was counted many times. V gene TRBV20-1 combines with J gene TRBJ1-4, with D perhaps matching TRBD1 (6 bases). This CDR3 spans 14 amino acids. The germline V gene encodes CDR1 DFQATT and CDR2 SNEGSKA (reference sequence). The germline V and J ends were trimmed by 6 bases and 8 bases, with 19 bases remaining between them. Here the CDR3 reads CSAKDRLVREKLFF. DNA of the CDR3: TGCAGTGCAAAAGACAGGCTAGTGAGAGAAAAACTGTTTTTT.

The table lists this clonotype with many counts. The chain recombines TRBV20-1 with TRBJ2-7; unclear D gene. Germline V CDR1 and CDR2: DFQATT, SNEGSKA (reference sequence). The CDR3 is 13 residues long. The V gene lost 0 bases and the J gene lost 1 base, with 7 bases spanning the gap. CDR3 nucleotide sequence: TGCAGTGCTAGAGAGGGGTATTCCTACGAGCAGTACTTC. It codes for CSAREGYSYEQYF.

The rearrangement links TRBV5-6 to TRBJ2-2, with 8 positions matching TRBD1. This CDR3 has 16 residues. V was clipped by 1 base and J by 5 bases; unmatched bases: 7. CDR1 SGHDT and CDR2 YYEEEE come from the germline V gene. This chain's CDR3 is CASSLMGRGQTGELFF. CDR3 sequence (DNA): TGTGCCAGCAGCTTGATGGGCAGGGGGCAGACCGGGGAGCTGTTTTTT.

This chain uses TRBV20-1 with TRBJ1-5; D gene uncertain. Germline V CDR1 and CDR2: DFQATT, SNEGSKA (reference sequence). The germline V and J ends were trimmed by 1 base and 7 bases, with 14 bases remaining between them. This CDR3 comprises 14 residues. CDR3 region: CSARVARSSQPQHF. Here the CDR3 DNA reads TGCAGTGCTAGAGTGGCCAGGAGTAGCCAGCCCCAGCATTTT.

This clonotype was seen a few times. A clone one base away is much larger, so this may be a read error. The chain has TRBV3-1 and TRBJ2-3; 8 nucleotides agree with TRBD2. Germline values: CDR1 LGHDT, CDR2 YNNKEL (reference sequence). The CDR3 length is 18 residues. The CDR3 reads CASCQEVAETSVEGTQYF. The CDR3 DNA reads TGTGCCAGCTGCCAAGAAGTTGCAGAGACTAGCGTAGAGGGTACGCAGTATTTT.

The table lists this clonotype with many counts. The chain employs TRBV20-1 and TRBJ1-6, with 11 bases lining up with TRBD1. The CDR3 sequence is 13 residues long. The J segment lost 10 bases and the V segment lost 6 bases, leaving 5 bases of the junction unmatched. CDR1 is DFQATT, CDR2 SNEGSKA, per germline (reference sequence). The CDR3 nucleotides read TGCAGTGCCCCGGGACAGGGGGGGTCACCCCTCCACTTT. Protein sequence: CSAPGQGGSPLHF.

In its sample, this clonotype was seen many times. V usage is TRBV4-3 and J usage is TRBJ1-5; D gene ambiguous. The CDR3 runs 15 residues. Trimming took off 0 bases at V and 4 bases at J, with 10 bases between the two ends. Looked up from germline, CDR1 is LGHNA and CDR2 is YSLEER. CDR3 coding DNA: TGCGCCAGCAGCCAAGATCAGCGGATGAATCAGCCCCAGCATTTT. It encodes CASSQDQRMNQPQHF.

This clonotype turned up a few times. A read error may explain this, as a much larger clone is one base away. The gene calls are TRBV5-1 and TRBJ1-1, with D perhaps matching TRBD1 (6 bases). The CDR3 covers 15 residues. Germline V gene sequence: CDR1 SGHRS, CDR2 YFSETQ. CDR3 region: CASNLDSLMNPEAFF. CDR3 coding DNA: TGCGCCAGCAATCTGGACAGCCTCATGAACCCTGAAGCTTTCTTT.

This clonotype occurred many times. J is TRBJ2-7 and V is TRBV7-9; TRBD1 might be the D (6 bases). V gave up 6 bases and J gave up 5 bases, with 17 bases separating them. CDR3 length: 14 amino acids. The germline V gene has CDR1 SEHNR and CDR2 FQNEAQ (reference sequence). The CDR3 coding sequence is TGTGCCAGCAGTTTGCCGACAGGTACCCACGAGCAGTACTTC. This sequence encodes CASSLPTGTHEQYF.